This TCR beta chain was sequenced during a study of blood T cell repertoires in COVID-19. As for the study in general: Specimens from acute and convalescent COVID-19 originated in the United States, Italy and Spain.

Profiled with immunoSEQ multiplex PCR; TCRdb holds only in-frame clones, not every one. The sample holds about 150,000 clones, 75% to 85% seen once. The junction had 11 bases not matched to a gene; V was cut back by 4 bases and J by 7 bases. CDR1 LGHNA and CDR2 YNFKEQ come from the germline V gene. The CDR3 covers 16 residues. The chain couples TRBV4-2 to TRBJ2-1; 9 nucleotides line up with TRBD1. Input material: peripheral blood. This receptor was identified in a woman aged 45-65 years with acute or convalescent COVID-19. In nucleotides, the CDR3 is TGTGCCAGCAGCCGGGAAGCCGGGACAGGGAGGAATGAGCAGTTCTTC. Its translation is CASSREAGTGRNEQFF.